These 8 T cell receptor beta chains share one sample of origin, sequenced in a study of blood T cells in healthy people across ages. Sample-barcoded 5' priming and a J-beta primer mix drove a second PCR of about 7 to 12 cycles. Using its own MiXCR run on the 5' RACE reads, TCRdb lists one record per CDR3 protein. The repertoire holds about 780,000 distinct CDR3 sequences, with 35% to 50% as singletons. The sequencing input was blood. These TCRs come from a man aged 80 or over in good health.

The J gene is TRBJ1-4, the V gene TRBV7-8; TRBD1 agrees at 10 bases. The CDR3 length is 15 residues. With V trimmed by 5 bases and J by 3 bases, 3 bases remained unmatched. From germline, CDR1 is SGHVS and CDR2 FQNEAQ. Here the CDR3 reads CASSVDRGSNEKLFF. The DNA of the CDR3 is TGTGCCAGCAGCGTGGACAGGGGGTCTAATGAAAAACTGTTTTTT. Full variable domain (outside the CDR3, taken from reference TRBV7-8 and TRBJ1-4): GAGVSQSPRYKVAKRGQDVALRCDPISGHVSLFWYQQALGQGPEFLTYFQNEAQLDKSGLPSDRFFAERPEGSVSTLKIQRTQQEDSAVYLCASSVDRGSNEKLFFGSGTQLSVL.

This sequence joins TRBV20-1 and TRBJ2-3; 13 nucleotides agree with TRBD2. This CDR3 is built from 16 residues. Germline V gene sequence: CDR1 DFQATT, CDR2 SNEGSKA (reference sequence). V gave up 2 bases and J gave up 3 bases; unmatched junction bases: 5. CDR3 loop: CSARSGLAGVTDTQYF. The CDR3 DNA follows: TGCAGTGCTAGAAGCGGACTAGCGGGAGTTACAGATACGCAGTATTTT.

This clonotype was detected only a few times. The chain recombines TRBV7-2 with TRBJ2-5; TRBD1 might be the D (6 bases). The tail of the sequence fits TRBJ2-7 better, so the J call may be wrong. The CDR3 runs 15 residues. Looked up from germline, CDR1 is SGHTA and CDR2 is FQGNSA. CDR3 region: CASSLDLTGGREQYF. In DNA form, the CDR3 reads TGTGCCAGCAGCTTAGACCTGACAGGAGGACGCGAGCAGTACTTC.

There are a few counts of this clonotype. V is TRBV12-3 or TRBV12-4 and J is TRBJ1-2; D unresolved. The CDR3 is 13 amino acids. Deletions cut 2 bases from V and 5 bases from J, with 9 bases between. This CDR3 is CASSLTRSYGYTF. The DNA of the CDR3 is TGTGCCAGCAGTTTAACCAGGTCTTATGGCTACACCTTC.

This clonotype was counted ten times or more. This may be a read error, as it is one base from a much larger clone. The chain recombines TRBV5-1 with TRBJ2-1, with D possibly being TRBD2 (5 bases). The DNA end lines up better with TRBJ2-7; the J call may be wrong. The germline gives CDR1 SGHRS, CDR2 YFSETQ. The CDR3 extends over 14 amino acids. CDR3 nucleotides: TGCGCCAGCAGCTCCTGGAGCGGATACAATGAGCAGTACTTC. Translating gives CASSSWSGYNEQYF.

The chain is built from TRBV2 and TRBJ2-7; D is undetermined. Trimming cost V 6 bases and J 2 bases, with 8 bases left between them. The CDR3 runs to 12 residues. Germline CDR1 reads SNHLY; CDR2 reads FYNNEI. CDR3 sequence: CASSHTAYEQYF. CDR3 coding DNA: TGTGCCAGCAGCCACACAGCCTACGAGCAGTACTTC.

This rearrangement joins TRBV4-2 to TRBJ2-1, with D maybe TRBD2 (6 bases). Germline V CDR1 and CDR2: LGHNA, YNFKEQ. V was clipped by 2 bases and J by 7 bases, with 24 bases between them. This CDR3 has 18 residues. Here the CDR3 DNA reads TGTGCCAGCAGCCAACCCGATTTTGGGGACTCCTATAGGAATGAGCAGTTCTTC. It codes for CASSQPDFGDSYRNEQFF.

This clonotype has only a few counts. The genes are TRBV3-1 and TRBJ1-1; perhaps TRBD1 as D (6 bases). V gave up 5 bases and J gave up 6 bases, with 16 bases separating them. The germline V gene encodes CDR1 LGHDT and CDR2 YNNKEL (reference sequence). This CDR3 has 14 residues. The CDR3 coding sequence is TGTGCCAGCAGCAACAGGGCGGGGCTCGCTGAAGCTTTCTTT. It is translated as CASSNRAGLAEAFF.